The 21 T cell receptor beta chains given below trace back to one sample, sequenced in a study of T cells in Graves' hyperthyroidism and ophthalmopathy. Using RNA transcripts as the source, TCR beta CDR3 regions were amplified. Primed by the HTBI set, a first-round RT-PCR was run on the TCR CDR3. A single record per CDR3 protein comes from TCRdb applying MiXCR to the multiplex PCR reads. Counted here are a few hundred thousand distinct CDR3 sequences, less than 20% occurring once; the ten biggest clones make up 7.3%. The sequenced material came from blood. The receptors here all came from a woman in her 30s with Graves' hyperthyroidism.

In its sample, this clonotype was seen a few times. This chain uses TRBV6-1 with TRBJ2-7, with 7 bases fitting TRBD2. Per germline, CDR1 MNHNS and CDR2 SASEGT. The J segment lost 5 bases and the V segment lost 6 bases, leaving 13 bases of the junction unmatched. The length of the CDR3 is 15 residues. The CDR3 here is CASSDRFREANEQYF. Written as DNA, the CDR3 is TGTGCCAGCAGCGACCGGTTTCGGGAGGCCAACGAGCAGTACTTC.

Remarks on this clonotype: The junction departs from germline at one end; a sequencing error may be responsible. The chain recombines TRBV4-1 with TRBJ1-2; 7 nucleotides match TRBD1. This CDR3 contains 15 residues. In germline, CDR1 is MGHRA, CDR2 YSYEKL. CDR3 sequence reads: CASSQTPAGGLGYAF. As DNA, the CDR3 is TGCGCCAGCAGCCAGACCCCGGCAGGGGGACTTGGCTACGCCTTC.

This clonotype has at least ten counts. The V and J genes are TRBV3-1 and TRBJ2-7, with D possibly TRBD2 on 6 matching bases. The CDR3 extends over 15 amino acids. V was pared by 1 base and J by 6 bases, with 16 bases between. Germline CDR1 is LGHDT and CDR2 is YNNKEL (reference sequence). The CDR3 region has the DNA TGTGCCAGCAGCCAAGGCTTATTAACGGGAGCCGAGCAGTACTTC. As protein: CASSQGLLTGAEQYF.

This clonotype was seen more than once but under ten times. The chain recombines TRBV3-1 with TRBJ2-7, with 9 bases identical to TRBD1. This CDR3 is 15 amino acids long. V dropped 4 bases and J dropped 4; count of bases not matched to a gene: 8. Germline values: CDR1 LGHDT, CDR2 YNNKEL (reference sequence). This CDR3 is CASSLYRGRGYEQYF. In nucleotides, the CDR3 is TGTGCCAGCAGCCTATACAGGGGGCGAGGGTACGAGCAGTACTTC.

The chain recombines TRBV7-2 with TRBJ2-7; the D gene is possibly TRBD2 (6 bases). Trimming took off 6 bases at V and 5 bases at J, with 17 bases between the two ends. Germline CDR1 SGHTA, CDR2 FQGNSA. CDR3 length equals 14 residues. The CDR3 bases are TGTGCCAGCAGACTTACTAGCCGAAGTGACGAGCAGTACTTC. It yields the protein CASRLTSRSDEQYF.

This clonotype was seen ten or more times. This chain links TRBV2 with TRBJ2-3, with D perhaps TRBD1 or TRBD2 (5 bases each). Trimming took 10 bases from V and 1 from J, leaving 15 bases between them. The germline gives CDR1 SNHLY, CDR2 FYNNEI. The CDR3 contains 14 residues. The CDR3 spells CATRGREGTDTQYF. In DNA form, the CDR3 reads TGTGCCACCCGGGGCAGAGAGGGCACAGATACGCAGTATTTT.

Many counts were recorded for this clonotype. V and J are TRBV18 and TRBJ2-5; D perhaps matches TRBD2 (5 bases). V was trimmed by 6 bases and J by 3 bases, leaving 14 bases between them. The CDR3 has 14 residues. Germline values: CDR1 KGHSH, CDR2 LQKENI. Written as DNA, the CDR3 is TGTGCCAGCTCCCTACCGGGAAACGAAGAGACCCAGTACTTC. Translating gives CASSLPGNEETQYF.

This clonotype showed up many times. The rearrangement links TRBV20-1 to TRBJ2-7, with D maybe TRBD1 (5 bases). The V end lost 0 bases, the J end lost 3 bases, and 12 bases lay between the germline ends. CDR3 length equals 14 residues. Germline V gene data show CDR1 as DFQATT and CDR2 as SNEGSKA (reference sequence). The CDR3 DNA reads TGCAGTGCTAGAGACGCAGGGTTTCGCTACGAGCAGTACTTC. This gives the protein CSARDAGFRYEQYF.

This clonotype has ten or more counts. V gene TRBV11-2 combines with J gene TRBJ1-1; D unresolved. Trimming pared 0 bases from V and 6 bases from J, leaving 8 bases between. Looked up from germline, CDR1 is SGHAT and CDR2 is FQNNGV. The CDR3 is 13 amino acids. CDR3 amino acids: CASSLDPTSEAFF. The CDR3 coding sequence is TGTGCCAGCAGCTTAGACCCTACCTCTGAAGCTTTCTTT.

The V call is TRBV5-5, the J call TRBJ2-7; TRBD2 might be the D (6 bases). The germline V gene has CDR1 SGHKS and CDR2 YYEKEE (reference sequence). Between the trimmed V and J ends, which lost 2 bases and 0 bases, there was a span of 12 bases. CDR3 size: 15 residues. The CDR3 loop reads CASSLGTALSYEQYF. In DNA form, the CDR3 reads TGTGCCAGCAGCTTAGGGACTGCTCTCTCCTACGAGCAGTACTTC. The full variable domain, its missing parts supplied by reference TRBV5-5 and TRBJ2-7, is DAGVTQSPTHLIKTRGQQVTLRCSPISGHKSVSWYQQVLGQGPQFIFQYYEKEERGRGNFPDRFSARQFPNYSSELNVNALLLGDSALYLCASSLGTALSYEQYFGPGTRLTVT.

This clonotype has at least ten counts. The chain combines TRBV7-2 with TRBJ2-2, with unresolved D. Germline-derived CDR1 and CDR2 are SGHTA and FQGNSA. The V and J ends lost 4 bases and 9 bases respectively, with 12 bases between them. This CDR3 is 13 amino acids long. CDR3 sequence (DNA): TGTGCCAGCAGCTCGACTGACCTACGGGAGCTGTTTTTT. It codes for CASSSTDLRELFF.

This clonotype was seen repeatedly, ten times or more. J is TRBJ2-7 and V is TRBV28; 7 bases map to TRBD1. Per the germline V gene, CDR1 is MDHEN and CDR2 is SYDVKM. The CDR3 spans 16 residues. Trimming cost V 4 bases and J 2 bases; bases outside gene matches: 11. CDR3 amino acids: CASSSRPGQKTYEQYF. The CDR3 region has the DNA TGTGCCAGCAGTTCCCGGCCGGGACAGAAGACCTACGAGCAGTACTTC.

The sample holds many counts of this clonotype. CDR3 amino acids: CASRTASSYEQYF. Here the CDR3 DNA reads TGTGCCAGCCGGACAGCCTCCTCCTACGAGCAGTACTTC. The genes are TRBV12-3 or TRBV12-4 and TRBJ2-7; TRBD1 is a possible D gene (6 bases). This CDR3 is built from 13 residues. V lost 8 bases and J 0 bases, leaving 11 bases between the germline ends.

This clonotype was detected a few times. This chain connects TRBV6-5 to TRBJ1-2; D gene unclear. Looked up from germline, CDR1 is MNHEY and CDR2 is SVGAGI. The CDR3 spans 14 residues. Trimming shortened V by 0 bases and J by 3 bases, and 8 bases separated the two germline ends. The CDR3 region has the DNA TGTGCCAGCAGTTACTCCCACCTGGACTATGGCTACACCTTC. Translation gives CASSYSHLDYGYTF.

CDR3 sequence reads: CASRRGPRSGITGELFF. For the CDR3, the DNA is TGTGCCAGCAGAAGAGGACCGCGATCAGGAATCACCGGGGAGCTGTTTTTT. This rearrangement joins TRBV6-2 or TRBV6-3 to TRBJ2-2, with D unclear. The V gene lost 6 bases and the J gene lost 4 bases, with 21 bases spanning the gap. Germline CDR1 and CDR2: MNHEY and SVGEGT. CDR3 length equals 17 residues.

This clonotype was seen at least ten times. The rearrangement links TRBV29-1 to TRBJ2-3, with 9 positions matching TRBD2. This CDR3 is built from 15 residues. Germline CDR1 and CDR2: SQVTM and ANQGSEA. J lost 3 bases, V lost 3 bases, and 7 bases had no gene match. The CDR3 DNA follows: TGCAGCGTTGACGTCCTAGCGGGACCTACAGATACGCAGTATTTT. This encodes CSVDVLAGPTDTQYF.

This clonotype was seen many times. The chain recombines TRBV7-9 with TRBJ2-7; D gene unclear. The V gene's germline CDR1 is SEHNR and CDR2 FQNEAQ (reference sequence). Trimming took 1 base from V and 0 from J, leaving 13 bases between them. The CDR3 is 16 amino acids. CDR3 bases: TGTGCCAGCAGCTTAGGTCCTCGAGAGAACTCCTACGAGCAGTACTTC. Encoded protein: CASSLGPRENSYEQYF. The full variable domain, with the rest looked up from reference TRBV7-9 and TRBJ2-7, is DTGVSQNPRHKITKRGQNVTFRCDPISEHNRLYWYRQTLGQGPEFLTYFQNEAQLEKSRLLSDRFSAERPKGSFSTLEIQRTEQGDSAMYLCASSLGPRENSYEQYFGPGTRLTVT.

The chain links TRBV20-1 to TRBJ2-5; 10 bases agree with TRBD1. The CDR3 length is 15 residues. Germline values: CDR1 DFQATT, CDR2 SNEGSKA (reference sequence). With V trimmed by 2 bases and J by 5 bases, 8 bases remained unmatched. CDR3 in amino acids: CSARKTGGFLETQYF. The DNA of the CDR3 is TGCAGTGCTAGAAAGACAGGGGGCTTCCTGGAGACCCAGTACTTC.

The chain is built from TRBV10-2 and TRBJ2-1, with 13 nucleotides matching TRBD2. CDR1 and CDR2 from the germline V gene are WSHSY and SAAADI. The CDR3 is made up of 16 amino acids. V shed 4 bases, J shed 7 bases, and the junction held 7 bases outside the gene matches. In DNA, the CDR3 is TGCGCCAGCAGTGGGACTAGCGGGAGTTGGATAAATGAGCAGTTCTTC. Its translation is CASSGTSGSWINEQFF.

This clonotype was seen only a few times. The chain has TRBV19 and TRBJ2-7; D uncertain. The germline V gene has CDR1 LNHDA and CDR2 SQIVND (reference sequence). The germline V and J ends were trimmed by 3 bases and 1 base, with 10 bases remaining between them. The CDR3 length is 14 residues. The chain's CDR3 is CASSMKLESYEQYF. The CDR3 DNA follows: TGTGCCAGTAGTATGAAGCTGGAGTCCTACGAGCAGTACTTC.

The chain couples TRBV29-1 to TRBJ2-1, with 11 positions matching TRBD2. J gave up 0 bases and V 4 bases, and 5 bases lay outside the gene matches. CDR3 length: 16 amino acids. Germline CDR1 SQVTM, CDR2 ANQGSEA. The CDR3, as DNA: TGCAGCGTTGCCCTGGGACTAGCGGACTCCTACAATGAGCAGTTCTTC. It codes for CSVALGLADSYNEQFF.